The TCR beta chain described here comes from a study of cytomegalovirus exposure and HLA in healthy donors. Study outcomes and limitations: In vitro, a few CMV-associated chains proved specific for CMV antigens.

The repertoire was sequenced with immunoSEQ multiplex PCR; TCRdb's copy has only in-frame clones and lacks some. The data show roughly 330,000 clones, around 90% seen once. About this clone: What it recognizes is unknown.

V lost 5 bases and J lost 1; bases outside the gene matches: 11. Germline CDR1 is MDHEN and CDR2 is SYDVKM. This CDR3 has 16 residues. The gene calls are TRBV28 and TRBJ2-7; 7 bases map to TRBD1. The source material was PBMCs. This clonotype was obtained from a woman in her twenties or thirties in good health and CMV-seropositive. CDR3 region: CASSGEGAPSSYEQYF. CDR3 coding DNA: TGTGCCAGCAGTGGAGAGGGGGCTCCGAGTTCCTACGAGCAGTACTTC.